Shown below are 6 T cell receptor beta chains from a single sample sequenced in a study of spatial heterogeneity in lung cancer. TCRdb fed the 5' RACE reads into MiXCR, producing one record per CDR3 protein. The data contain under 20,000 distinct CDR3 sequences, 15% to 20% of them singletons. As to time point: sample taken at primary tumor resection. Unsorted samples of tumor, nontumor lung or frozen PBMC had their whole RNA sequenced. The sample consisted of PBMCs, taken at surgery. Source of these receptors: a male donor with early-stage non-small cell lung cancer.

The chain links TRBV5-6 to TRBJ2-7; no reliable D call. The CDR3 covers 15 residues. Trimming pared 0 bases from V and 1 base from J, leaving 11 bases between. Germline lookup yields CDR1 SGHDT and CDR2 YYEEEE. CDR3 bases: TGTGCCAGCAGCTTGGCCGGTCCACCGTCCTACGAGCAGTACTTC. It is translated as CASSLAGPPSYEQYF.

This clonotype occurred a few times. The chain carries TRBV10-3 and TRBJ2-1; 10 nucleotides line up with TRBD2. Trimming cost V 8 bases and J 5 bases; bases outside gene matches: 9. Germline assignment: CDR1 ENHRY and CDR2 SYGVKD. This CDR3 comprises 15 residues. The CDR3 sequence is CAIQDQSGGDNEQFF. CDR3 in DNA: TGTGCCATCCAAGATCAGAGCGGGGGGGACAATGAGCAGTTCTTC.

The CDR3 here is CASSLGNTIYF. The CDR3 nucleotides are TGTGCCAGCAGCTTGGGAAACACCATATATTTT. This sequence joins TRBV7-9 and TRBJ1-3; D remains unclear. Trimming took 3 bases from V and 4 from J, leaving 1 base between them. Looked up from germline, CDR1 is SEHNR and CDR2 is FQNEAQ (reference sequence). This CDR3 has 11 residues.

The chain combines TRBV5-1 with TRBJ2-5; TRBD1 agrees at 8 bases. The CDR3 has 15 residues. After removal of 1 base from V and 4 bases from J, the junction contained 6 bases not matched to a gene. CDR1 is SGHRS, CDR2 YFSETQ, per germline. The CDR3 protein is CASSLTGGRAETQYF. Here the CDR3 DNA reads TGCGCCAGCAGCTTGACAGGGGGTAGAGCAGAGACCCAGTACTTC.

The chain recombines TRBV7-3 with TRBJ1-1; the D is unclear. The V end lost 2 bases, the J end lost 1 base, and 8 bases lay between the germline ends. CDR3 length: 14 residues. The germline V gene has CDR1 SGHTA and CDR2 FQGTGA. The CDR3 region is CASSLFPGNTEAFF. CDR3 nucleotides: TGTGCCAGCAGCTTATTCCCTGGGAACACTGAAGCTTTCTTT.

The gene calls are TRBV30 and TRBJ2-7; a possible D gene is TRBD2 (6 bases). With 4 bases removed from V and 1 base from J, the gap between germline ends came to 11 bases. Germline V gene lookup returns CDR1 GTSNPN and CDR2 SVGIG (reference sequence). The CDR3 consists of 13 residues. In DNA form, the CDR3 reads TGTGCCTGGAATCAACTAGCTTCCTACGAGCAGTACTTC. Translation gives CAWNQLASYEQYF.